The rows below give T cell receptor beta chains drawn from one sample of a study of yellow fever vaccine responses in identical twins. MiXCR, applied by TCRdb to the RT-PCR reads, yields one record per CDR3 protein. This sample has about 18,000 distinct CDR3 sequences, with approximately 60% found just once. The sequences come from T cells from blood (PBMCs), unsorted or a sorted subset (not recorded which), collected before or after yellow fever vaccination (not recorded which). The receptor set was obtained from a woman younger than 35 who received the yellow fever vaccine. Both conserved end residues are part of each CDR3. Fields, in order: CDR3 protein, J gene, clone size, V gene. Clone size is stated in some rows and not others, as once, few, many or a class when expanded.

CAIVNTEAFF | TRBJ1-1 | . | TRBV28
CASSQPGLSPLHF | TRBJ1-6 | . | TRBV7-9
CASTLTTGGAGQETQYF | TRBJ2-5 | . | TRBV19
CASQQNYGYTF | TRBJ1-2 | . | TRBV7-9
CASSLGRAGGEETQYF | TRBJ2-5 | . | TRBV11-1
CSAAGGAGEKLFF | TRBJ1-4 | . | TRBV29-1
CASSTYGNEQFF | TRBJ2-1 | . | TRBV6-2/TRBV6-3
CASSLGADTDTQYF | TRBJ2-3 | once | TRBV7-7
CSARGQGSTYNEQFF | TRBJ2-1 | few | TRBV20-1
CSVAGGFNQPQHF | TRBJ1-5 | . | TRBV29-1
CASSRGKAEAFF | TRBJ1-1 | few | TRBV18
CSAWAVDEQFF | TRBJ2-1 | . | TRBV20-1
CASSPGLAVSYEQYF | TRBJ2-7 | . | TRBV6-1
CASSLESVNEQFF | TRBJ2-1 | once | TRBV12-3/TRBV12-4
CASRTPINEQFF | TRBJ2-1 | . | TRBV27
CASSSQVVGNQPQHF | TRBJ1-5 | once | TRBV11-2
CASSYRSNTGELFF | TRBJ2-2 | . | TRBV6-9
CSARNRVIQDEAFF | TRBJ1-1 | . | TRBV20-1
CASSYWGGETQYF | TRBJ2-5 | . | TRBV11-2
CSLDNLHNRYQPQHF | TRBJ1-5 | . | TRBV20-1
CASSLAWASGATDTQYF | TRBJ2-3 | few | TRBV7-6
CSGRSREQFF | TRBJ2-1 | . | TRBV29-1
CASSQKPGGYGYTF | TRBJ1-2 | . | TRBV18
CASSPRTSEALEQFF | TRBJ2-1 | . | TRBV11-2
CASSTGTRRGNEQFF | TRBJ2-1 | . | TRBV2
CASSLSHFNQPQHF | TRBJ1-5 | . | TRBV12-3/TRBV12-4